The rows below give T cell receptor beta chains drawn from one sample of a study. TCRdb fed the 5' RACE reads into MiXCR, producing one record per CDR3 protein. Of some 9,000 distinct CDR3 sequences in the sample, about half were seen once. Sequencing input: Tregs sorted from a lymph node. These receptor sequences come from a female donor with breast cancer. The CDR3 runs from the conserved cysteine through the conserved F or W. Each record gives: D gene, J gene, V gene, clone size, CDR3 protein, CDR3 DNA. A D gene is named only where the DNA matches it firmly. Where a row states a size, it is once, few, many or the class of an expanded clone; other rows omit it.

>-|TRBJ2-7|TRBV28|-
CATSTASTYEQYF
TGTGCCACCTCGACAGCGTCCACCTACGAGCAGTACTTC
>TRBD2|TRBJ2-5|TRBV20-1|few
CSARIPYPGLGVETQYF
TGCAGTGCTAGAATCCCCTATCCGGGACTAGGAGTAGAGACCCAGTACTTC
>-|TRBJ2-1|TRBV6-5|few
CASARYNEQFF
TGTGCCAGCGCCAGATACAATGAGCAGTTCTTC
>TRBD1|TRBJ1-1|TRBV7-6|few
CASSSDRGTEAFF
TGTGCCAGCAGCTCGGACAGGGGCACTGAAGCTTTCTTT
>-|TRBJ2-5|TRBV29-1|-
CSGRGQNQETQYF
TGCAGCGGGCGGGGACAAAACCAAGAGACCCAGTACTTC
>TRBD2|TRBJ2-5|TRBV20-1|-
CSAIRGGETQYF
TGCAGTGCTATTCGGGGGGGGGAGACCCAGTACTTC
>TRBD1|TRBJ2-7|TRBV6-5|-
CASSSPGTGAEQYF
TGTGCCAGCAGTTCCCCCGGGACAGGGGCCGAGCAGTACTTC
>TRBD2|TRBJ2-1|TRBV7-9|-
CASSYGTSGDNEQFF
TGTGCCAGCAGCTACGGGACTAGCGGGGACAATGAGCAGTTCTTC
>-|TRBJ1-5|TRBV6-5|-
CASSYSYPRWNQPQHF
TGTGCCAGCAGTTACTCGTACCCCAGGTGGAATCAGCCCCAGCATTTT
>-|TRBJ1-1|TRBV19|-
CAEGRSNTEAFF
TGTGCGGAGGGTCGGTCAAACACTGAAGCTTTCTTT
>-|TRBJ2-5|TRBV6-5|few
CASNPYQGGETQYF
TGTGCCAGCAACCCGTATCAGGGAGGTGAGACCCAGTACTTC
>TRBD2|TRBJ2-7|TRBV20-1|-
CSAPLGIAGADYEQYF
TGCAGTGCCCCGCTGGGAATAGCGGGAGCCGACTACGAGCAGTACTTC
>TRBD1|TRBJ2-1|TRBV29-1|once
CSASDREEGVQFF
TGCAGCGCCTCGGACAGGGAAGAAGGTGTGCAGTTCTTC
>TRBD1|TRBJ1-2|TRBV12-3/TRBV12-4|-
CASSHDRGESGYTF
TGTGCCAGCAGTCACGACAGGGGAGAGAGTGGCTACACCTTC
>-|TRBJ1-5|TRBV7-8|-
CASSLARSPPGAQHF
TGTGCCAGCAGCTTAGCGAGGTCCCCACCCGGAGCCCAGCATTTT
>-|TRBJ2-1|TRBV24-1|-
CATSEQGFYEQFF
TGTGCCACCAGCGAACAGGGTTTCTATGAGCAGTTCTTC
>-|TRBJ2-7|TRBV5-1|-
CASSLDRGQTYEQYF
TGCGCCAGCAGCTTGGATCGCGGACAGACCTACGAGCAGTACTTC
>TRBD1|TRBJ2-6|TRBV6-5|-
CASTGALTGANVLTF
TGTGCCAGTACAGGGGCGTTAACTGGGGCCAACGTCCTGACTTTC
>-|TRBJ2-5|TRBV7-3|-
CASSLGGQETQYF
TGTGCCAGCAGCTTGGGGGGACAAGAGACCCAGTACTTC
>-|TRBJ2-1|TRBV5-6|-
CASSHRENSYNEQFF
TGTGCCAGCAGTCACCGGGAGAACTCCTACAATGAGCAGTTCTTC
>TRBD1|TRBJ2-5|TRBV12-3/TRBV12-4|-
CASSSDREQAETQYF
TGTGCCAGCAGTTCGGACAGGGAACAGGCAGAGACCCAGTACTTC
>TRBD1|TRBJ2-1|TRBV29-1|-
CSGTPGQGGNEQFF
TGCAGCGGCACACCGGGACAGGGCGGCAATGAGCAGTTCTTC
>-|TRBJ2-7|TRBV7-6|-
CASSSGQTGYEQYF
TGTGCCAGCAGCTCCGGACAGACCGGCTACGAGCAGTACTTC
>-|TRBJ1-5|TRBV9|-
CASSPPGAPQPQHF
TGTGCCAGCAGCCCACCCGGGGCACCACAGCCCCAGCATTTT
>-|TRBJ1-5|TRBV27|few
CASSLSGGENQPQHF
TGTGCCAGCAGTTTAAGCGGGGGGGAGAATCAGCCCCAGCATTTT
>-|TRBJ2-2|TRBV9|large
CASSTPGEVELFF
TGTGCCAGCAGCACCCCAGGGGAGGTGGAGCTGTTTTTT
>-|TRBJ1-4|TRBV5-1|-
CASSLWGAENEKLFF
TGCGCCAGCAGCTTATGGGGGGCAGAGAATGAAAAACTGTTTTTT
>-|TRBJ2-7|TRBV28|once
CASSITPPHEQYF
TGTGCCAGCAGTATCACCCCCCCCCACGAGCAGTACTTC
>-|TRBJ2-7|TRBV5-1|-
CASSSGSGPYEQYF
TGCGCCAGCAGCTCGGGGTCAGGGCCCTACGAGCAGTACTTC
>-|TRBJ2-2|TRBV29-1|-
CSAGDTGELFF
TGCAGCGCCGGAGATACCGGGGAGCTGTTTTTT
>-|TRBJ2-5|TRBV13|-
CASRVQGLETQYF
TGTGCCAGCAGGGTACAGGGACTAGAGACCCAGTACTTC
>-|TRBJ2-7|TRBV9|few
CASSASVGEQYF
TGTGCCAGCAGCGCCTCCGTCGGGGAGCAGTACTTC
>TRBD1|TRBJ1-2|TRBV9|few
CASSVGGTGGEYGYTF
TGTGCCAGCAGCGTAGGAGGGACAGGGGGCGAGTATGGCTACACCTTC
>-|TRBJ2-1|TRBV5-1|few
CASSVEAGKANEQFF
TGCGCCAGCAGCGTAGAGGCGGGGAAGGCCAATGAGCAGTTCTTC
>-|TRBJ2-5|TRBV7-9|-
CASSLAGQGQTQYF
TGTGCCAGCAGCTTAGCGGGGCAGGGGCAGACCCAGTACTTC
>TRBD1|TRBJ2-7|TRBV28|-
CASSLTGTGNYEQYF
TGTGCCAGCAGCTTAACCGGGACAGGGAACTACGAGCAGTACTTC
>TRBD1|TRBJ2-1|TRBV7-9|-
CASSTTGEHDNEQFF
TGTGCCAGCAGCACGACAGGGGAACATGACAATGAGCAGTTCTTC
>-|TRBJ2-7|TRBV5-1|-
CASSPAPSEAYEQYF
TGCGCCAGCAGCCCAGCTCCTAGCGAAGCCTACGAGCAGTACTTC
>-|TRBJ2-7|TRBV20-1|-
CSARDQRDTYEQYF
TGCAGTGCTAGAGATCAACGGGACACCTACGAGCAGTACTTC
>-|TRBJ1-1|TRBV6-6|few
CASSYGTEAFF
TGTGCCAGCAGTTACGGCACTGAAGCTTTCTTT
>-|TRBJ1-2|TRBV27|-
CASSYPRGHGYTF
TGTGCCAGCAGTTATCCGCGGGGTCATGGCTACACCTTC
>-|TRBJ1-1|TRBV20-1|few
CSAREGANTEAFF
TGCAGTGCTAGGGAAGGCGCAAACACTGAAGCTTTCTTT
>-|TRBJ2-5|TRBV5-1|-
CASIDLGGQETQYF
TGCGCCAGCATCGATCTGGGCGGCCAAGAGACCCAGTACTTC
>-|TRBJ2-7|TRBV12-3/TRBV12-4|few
CASSPPGLAYEQYF
TGTGCCAGCAGTCCCCCGGGGCTGGCCTACGAGCAGTACTTC
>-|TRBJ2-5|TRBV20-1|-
CSARDPVRGSYQETQYF
TGCAGTGCTAGAGATCCAGTGAGGGGCTCGTACCAAGAGACCCAGTACTTC
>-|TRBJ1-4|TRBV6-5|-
CASSYSPPPGEKLFF
TGTGCCAGCAGTTACTCCCCCCCCCCGGGGGAAAAACTGTTTTTT
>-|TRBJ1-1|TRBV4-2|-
CASSQGFGGLGNTEAFF
TGTGCCAGCAGCCAAGGATTCGGGGGTCTGGGGAACACTGAAGCTTTCTTT
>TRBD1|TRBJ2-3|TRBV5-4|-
CASSSGQGISTDTQYF
TGTGCCAGCAGCTCGGGACAGGGTATTAGCACAGATACGCAGTATTTT
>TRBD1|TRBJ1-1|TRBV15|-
CATSRQDTGGTEAFF
TGTGCCACCAGCAGGCAGGATACAGGGGGCACTGAAGCTTTCTTT
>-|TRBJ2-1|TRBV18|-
CASSPLRVQVNYNEQFF
TGTGCCAGCTCACCACTGAGAGTCCAAGTGAACTACAATGAGCAGTTCTTC
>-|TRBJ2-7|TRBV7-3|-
CASSLEGSGEQYF
TGTGCCAGCAGCTTAGAAGGTTCTGGCGAGCAGTACTTC
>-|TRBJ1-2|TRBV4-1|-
CASSQGTAYYGYTF
TGCGCCAGCAGCCAAGGGACAGCCTACTATGGCTACACCTTC
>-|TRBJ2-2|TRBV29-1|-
CSVETENTGELFF
TGCAGCGTTGAAACAGAGAACACCGGGGAGCTGTTTTTT
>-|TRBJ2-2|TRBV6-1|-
CATLFGRGLTGELFF
TGTGCCACCCTATTCGGGCGAGGGCTCACCGGGGAGCTGTTTTTT
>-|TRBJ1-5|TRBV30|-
CGCSAGGAEQPQHF
TGTGGCTGCTCAGCTGGTGGGGCTGAGCAGCCCCAGCATTTT